This T cell receptor beta chain was found in a study of shared T cell receptors in the human thymus (dated by TCRdb to the early 2020s). For context, the study as a whole: The study examined how the human thymus generates shared, self-reactive T-cell receptor alpha chains.

CDR1 and CDR2, looked up from the germline V gene, are SGHNT and YENEEA. CDR3 length: 16 amino acids, cysteine to phenylalanine. The sequence is cut down to CDR3 DNA, 48 bases in frame from base 1. Unmatched junction bases come to 18, with V trimmed by 5 bases and J by 11 bases. For this clone: Its antigen remains undetermined. Base qualities were left out, and no much larger clone turns up one base away.

Receptor libraries were prepared by the immunoSEQ multiplex PCR assay. In its TCRdb copy, this immuneACCESS table keeps in-frame sequences only and misses some clones. Where compared with another copy, unresolved V genes explain less than half of these, and the others have no known cause. This sample has 500,000 to 550,000 clones in its table, and 75% to 80% of those were observed once. The ten largest clonotypes hold roughly 0.013% of the sample. This sample was also put to use in a study of human thymus T cells. As described in the second report: In Finland, the donors were immunologically healthy infants who were having open corrective cardiac surgery for congenital heart defects. Thymus tissue was collected as surgical resects that were removed during corrective cardiac surgery. V and J gene segment usage appeared biased in both thymic and peripheral blood repertoires. According to the related research, thymic TCR repertoires were highly overlapping among unrelated individuals. The study characterized TCR alpha and beta repertoires from about 8 infant thymus samples and a few related peripheral blood samples. The cohort included over five male and a couple of female infants, with donor ages spanning 7 to 244 days. Thymocytes were mechanically released from the tissue and were stored as pellets of about 9.5-33 million cells at -70 degrees C. A QIAsymphony instrument was used to extract genomic DNA from frozen cell pellets. The immunoSEQ multiplex PCR assay was used to amplify the TCRB and TCRAD loci from a standardized quantity of quality-controlled genomic DNA. The amplicons spanned the V(D)J region and were long enough to cover the CDR3 and allow V and J genes to be identified. The commercial immunoSEQ service was used to sequence amplicons on an Illumina platform. Corrections for primer bias and sequencing errors followed previously described methods, while TCRAD and TCRB definitions were based on the IMGT database. Analysis of the repertoires was done with immunoSEQ Analyzer 3.0 and VDJTools and included basic statistics, V/J segment usage, diversity estimates, rarefaction and pairwise overlap. Diversity was estimated using the Chao1, ChaoE, Efron-Thisted, Shannon and inverse Simpson indices, and was also estimated on datasets down-sampled to the size of the smallest sample. For repertoire overlap, CDR3 nucleotide sequence, V gene and J gene had to match strictly, and clustering was done by Jaccard-based multidimensional scaling. On average, thymus samples gave 650,000 to 1,000,000 unique TCRB clonotypes, whereas blood samples gave about 84,000.

The source material was thymocytes. The receptor comes from a boy in the first two years of life with a congenital heart defect. Donor details come from another sample of the same person, matched by shared clones. The chain uses TRBV11-3 and TRBJ1-2; 9 central nucleotides agree with TRBD1. The DNA is as follows: TGTGCCAGCAGCCTCGTCCGCCCGGGCAGGGGACAGGGTTACACCTTC. The resulting protein is CASSLVRPGRGQGYTF.